The clone carrying this T cell receptor (beta chain) was counted a single time. The antigen is not known. The record originates from a study of pediatric ulcerative colitis. Clones were sequenced by immunoSEQ multiplex PCR, and TCRdb holds only the in-frame ones, with some missing. The sample contains about 32,000 clones, more than 75% of which appear only once. This CDR3 spans 13 amino acids. Looked up from germline, CDR1 is SQVTM and CDR2 is ANQGSEA. With 4 bases removed from V and 0 bases from J, the gap between germline ends came to 9 bases. Broader study findings: Two patients had blood samples with substantially reduced template counts.

The sample was blood. The chain is built from TRBV29-1 and TRBJ1-2; D is undetermined. The clonotype was recovered from a boy younger than 18 with severe ulcerative colitis. This chain's CDR3 is CSVAPDANYGYTF. CDR3 nucleotides: TGCAGCGTTGCCCCAGACGCTAACTATGGCTACACCTTC.